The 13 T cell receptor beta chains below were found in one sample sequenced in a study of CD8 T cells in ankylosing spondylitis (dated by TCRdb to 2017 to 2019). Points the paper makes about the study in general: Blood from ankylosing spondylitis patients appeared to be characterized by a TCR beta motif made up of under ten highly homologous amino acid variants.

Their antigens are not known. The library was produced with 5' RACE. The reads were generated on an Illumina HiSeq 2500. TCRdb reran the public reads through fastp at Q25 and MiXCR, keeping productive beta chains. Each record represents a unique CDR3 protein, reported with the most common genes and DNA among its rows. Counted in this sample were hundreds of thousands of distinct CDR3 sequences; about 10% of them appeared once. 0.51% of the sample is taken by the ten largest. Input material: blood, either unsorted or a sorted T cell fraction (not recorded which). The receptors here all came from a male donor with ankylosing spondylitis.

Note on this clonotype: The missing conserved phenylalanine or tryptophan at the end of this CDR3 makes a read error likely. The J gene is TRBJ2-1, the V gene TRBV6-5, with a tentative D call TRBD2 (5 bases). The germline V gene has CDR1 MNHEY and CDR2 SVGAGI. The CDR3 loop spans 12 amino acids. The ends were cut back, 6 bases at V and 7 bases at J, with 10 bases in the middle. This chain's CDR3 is CASSLEGNEQFL. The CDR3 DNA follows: TGTGCCAGCAGCCTCGAGGGAAATGAGCAGTTCCTC.

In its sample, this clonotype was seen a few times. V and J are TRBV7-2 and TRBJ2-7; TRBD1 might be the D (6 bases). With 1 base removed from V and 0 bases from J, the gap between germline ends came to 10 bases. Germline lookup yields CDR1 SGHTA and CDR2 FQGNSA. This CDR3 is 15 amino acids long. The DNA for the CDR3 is TGTGCCAGCAGCTTAGGAGTCAGGGGCTCCTACGAGCAGTACTTC. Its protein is CASSLGVRGSYEQYF.

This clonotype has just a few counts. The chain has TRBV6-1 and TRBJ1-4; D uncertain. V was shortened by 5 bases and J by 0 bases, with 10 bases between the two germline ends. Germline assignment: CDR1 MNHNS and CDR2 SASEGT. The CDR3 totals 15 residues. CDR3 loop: CASSRYPATNEKLFF. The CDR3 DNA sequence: TGTGCCAGCAGTCGATACCCAGCAACTAATGAAAAACTGTTTTTT.

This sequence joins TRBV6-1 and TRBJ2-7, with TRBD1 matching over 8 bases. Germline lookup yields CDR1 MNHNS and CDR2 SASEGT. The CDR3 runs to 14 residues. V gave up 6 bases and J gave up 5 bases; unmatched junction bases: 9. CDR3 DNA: TGTGCCAGCAGCCCCAGGGGGCTGTTGGACGAGCAGTACTTC. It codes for CASSPRGLLDEQYF.

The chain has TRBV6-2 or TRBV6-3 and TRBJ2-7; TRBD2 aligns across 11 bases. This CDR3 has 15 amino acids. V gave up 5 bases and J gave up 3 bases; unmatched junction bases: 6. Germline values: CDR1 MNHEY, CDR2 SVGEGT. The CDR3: CASSEGLAESYEQYF. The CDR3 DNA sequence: TGTGCCAGCAGTGAGGGACTAGCGGAAAGCTACGAGCAGTACTTC.

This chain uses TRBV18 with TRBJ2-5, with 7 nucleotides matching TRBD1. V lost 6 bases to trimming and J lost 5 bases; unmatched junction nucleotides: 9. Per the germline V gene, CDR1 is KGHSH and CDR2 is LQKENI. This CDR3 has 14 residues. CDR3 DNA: TGTGCCAGCTCTGAGGGACAGTCATCGGAGACCCAGTACTTC. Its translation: CASSEGQSSETQYF. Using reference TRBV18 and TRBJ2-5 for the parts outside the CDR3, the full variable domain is NAGVMQNPRHLVRRRGQEARLRCSPMKGHSHVYWYRQLPEEGLKFMVYLQKENIIDESGMPKERFSAEFPKEGPSILRIQQVVRGDSAAYFCASSEGQSSETQYFGPGTRLLVL.

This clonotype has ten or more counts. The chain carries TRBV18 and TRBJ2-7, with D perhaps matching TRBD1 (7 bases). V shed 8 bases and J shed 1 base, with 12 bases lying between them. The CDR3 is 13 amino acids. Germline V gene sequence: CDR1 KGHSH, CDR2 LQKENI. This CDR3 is CASSPGGSYEQYF. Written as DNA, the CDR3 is TGTGCCAGCAGCCCAGGGGGGTCCTACGAGCAGTACTTC.

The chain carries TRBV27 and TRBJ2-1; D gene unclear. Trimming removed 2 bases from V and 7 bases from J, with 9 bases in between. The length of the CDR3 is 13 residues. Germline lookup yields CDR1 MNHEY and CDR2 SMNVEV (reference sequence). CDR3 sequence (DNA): TGTGCCAGCAGTTTAATACAGACTAATGAGCAGTTCTTC. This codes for CASSLIQTNEQFF.

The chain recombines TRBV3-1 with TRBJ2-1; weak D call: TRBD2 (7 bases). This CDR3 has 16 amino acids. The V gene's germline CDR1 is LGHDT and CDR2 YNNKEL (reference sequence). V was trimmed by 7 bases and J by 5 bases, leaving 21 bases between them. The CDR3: CASTLGGRGGNNEQFF. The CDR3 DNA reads TGTGCCAGCACCCTAGGGGGGAGGGGAGGAAACAATGAGCAGTTCTTC.

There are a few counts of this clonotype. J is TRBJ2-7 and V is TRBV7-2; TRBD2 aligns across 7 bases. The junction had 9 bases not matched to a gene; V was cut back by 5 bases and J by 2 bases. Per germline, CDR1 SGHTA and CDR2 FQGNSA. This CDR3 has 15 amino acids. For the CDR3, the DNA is TGTGCCAGCAGCCAATCCGGGACTATACCCTACGAGCAGTACTTC. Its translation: CASSQSGTIPYEQYF.

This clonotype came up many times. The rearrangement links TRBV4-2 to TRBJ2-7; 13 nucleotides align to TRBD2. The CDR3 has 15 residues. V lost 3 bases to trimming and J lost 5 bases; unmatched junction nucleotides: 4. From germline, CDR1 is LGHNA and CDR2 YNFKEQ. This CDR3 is CASSHTSGRANEQYF. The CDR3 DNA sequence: TGTGCCAGCAGCCATACTAGCGGGAGGGCCAACGAGCAGTACTTC.

This chain's CDR3 is CASSLQGSTIAEAFF. The CDR3 nucleotides are TGTGCCAGCTCGTTACAGGGTTCCACGATTGCTGAAGCTTTCTTT. This chain links TRBV18 with TRBJ1-1, with D perhaps TRBD1 (6 bases). CDR1 and CDR2 (germline): KGHSH, LQKENI. With 6 bases removed from V and 6 bases from J, the gap between germline ends came to 20 bases. The CDR3 loop spans 15 amino acids.

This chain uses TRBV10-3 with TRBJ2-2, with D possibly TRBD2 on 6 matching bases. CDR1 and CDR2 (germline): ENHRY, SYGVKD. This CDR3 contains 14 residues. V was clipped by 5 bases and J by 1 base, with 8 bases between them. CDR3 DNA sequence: TGTGCCATCAGTAGTAGCGGGAACACCGGGGAGCTGTTTTTT. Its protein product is CAISSSGNTGELFF.